Listed here are 27 T cell receptor beta chains from one sample, sequenced in a study of blood T cell repertoires in COVID-19. Clones were read by immunoSEQ multiplex PCR, and TCRdb kept only the in-frame ones, dropping some. Of 150,000 to 200,000 clones listed, 83% are singletons. Source material: peripheral blood. The source is a woman at least 80 years old with acute or convalescent COVID-19.

The rearrangement joins TRBV7-2 to TRBJ2-3; 10 nucleotides line up with TRBD2. The length of the CDR3 is 18 residues. Germline V lookup: CDR1 SGHTA, CDR2 FQGNSA. V lost 5 bases to trimming and J lost 0 bases; unmatched junction nucleotides: 11. The CDR3 DNA is TGTGCCAGCAGCCCTAATAGCGGGGGGTCTCCTAGCACAGATACGCAGTATTTT. Its protein product is CASSPNSGGSPSTDTQYF.

CDR3 loop: CASRTPSPDYQPQHF. CDR3 sequence (DNA): TGCGCCAGCAGGACGCCGTCCCCGGACTATCAGCCCCAGCATTTT. The genes are TRBV10-2 and TRBJ1-5; D not certain. This CDR3 has 15 amino acids. Trimming removed 6 bases from V and 5 bases from J, with 17 bases in between. Per germline, CDR1 WSHSY and CDR2 SAAADI.

The V gene is TRBV28, the J gene TRBJ2-7; 8 bases line up with TRBD1. Germline trimming cut 8 bases from V and 3 bases from J; bases unmatched to any gene: 12. Germline CDR1 is MDHEN and CDR2 is SYDVKM. CDR3 size: 15 residues. CDR3 nucleotides: TGTGCCAGCCACCCTGGATGGACAGGGAACTACGAGCAGTACTTC. Protein product: CASHPGWTGNYEQYF.

The chain has TRBV7-9 and TRBJ2-1; tentative D call: TRBD2 (7 bases). Trimming left V 1 base short and J 3 bases short, with 10 bases between. This CDR3 has 15 residues. Per germline, CDR1 SEHNR and CDR2 FQNEAQ (reference sequence). In DNA, the CDR3 is TGTGCCAGCAGCTTAGTGGGGGGGCTCTACAATGAGCAGTTCTTC. Amino acid sequence: CASSLVGGLYNEQFF.

The J gene is TRBJ2-7, the V gene TRBV5-1; tentatively, D is TRBD1 (7 bases). This CDR3 is 16 amino acids long. The germline V and J ends were trimmed by 0 bases and 3 bases, with 16 bases remaining between them. Germline V gene sequence: CDR1 SGHRS, CDR2 YFSETQ. The CDR3, as DNA: TGCGCCAGCAGCTTGGGGTTGGCAGGGGGGTTCTACGAGCAGTACTTC. It is translated as CASSLGLAGGFYEQYF.

The chain employs TRBV5-4 and TRBJ1-4; D is ambiguous. Germline V CDR1 and CDR2: SGHNT, YYREEE (reference sequence). The CDR3 runs to 14 residues. V was trimmed by 4 bases and J by 4 bases, leaving 11 bases between them. The CDR3 DNA follows: TGTGCCAGCAGCGTAACCGGGGATAATGAAAAACTGTTTTTT. Translation gives CASSVTGDNEKLFF.

The chain employs TRBV14 and TRBJ2-5; TRBD2 agrees at 7 bases. This CDR3 is built from 14 residues. The germline V gene encodes CDR1 SGHDN and CDR2 FVKESK. Trimming took 0 bases from V and 5 from J; bases not matched to a gene: 3. The CDR3 reads CASSQDLGGETQYF. CDR3 bases: TGTGCCAGCAGCCAAGATCTGGGAGGGGAGACCCAGTACTTC.

This clone showed up just once. The rearrangement links TRBV7-2 to TRBJ1-1, with 7 nucleotides matching TRBD1. The CDR3 consists of 14 residues. The V and J ends lost 6 bases and 0 bases, in that order; junction bases with no gene match: 4. Germline CDR1 SGHTA, CDR2 FQGNSA. The CDR3 sequence is CASSQQGLNTEAFF. DNA of the CDR3: TGTGCCAGCAGTCAACAGGGGTTGAACACTGAAGCTTTCTTT.

The table lists this clone with a count of one. V gene TRBV7-8 combines with J gene TRBJ2-5; 7 positions agree with TRBD1. CDR1 SGHVS and CDR2 FQNEAQ come from the germline V gene. The CDR3 extends over 17 amino acids. Germline trimming cut 3 bases from V and 1 base from J; bases unmatched to any gene: 11. The CDR3 here is CASSLTGSRTPQETQYF. DNA for the CDR3: TGTGCCAGCAGCTTGACAGGGAGTAGGACCCCCCAAGAGACCCAGTACTTC.

This chain joins TRBV28 and TRBJ2-2, with 8 nucleotides matching TRBD1. Trimming took 5 bases from V and 1 from J; bases not matched to a gene: 3. This CDR3 has 15 residues. Germline assignment: CDR1 MDHEN and CDR2 SYDVKM. Written as DNA, the CDR3 is TGTGCCAGCAGTGGACAGGGACGGAACACCGGGGAGCTGTTTTTT. This sequence encodes CASSGQGRNTGELFF.

This clone was seen a few times. The rearrangement links TRBV18 to TRBJ1-2, with 8 bases identical to TRBD1. Germline CDR1 reads KGHSH; CDR2 reads LQKENI. The CDR3 sequence is 14 residues long. Losses at the gene ends were 4 bases for V and 3 bases for J; bases not matched to a gene: 4. CDR3 bases: TGTGCCAGCTCACAGACAGGGGACTACTATGGCTACACCTTC. It translates to CASSQTGDYYGYTF.

V is TRBV7-8 and J is TRBJ2-3; D ambiguous. V was shortened by 0 bases and J by 0 bases, with 4 bases between the two germline ends. The germline CDR1 and CDR2 sequences are SGHVS and FQNEAQ. The CDR3 has 14 amino acids. DNA of the CDR3: TGTGCCAGCAGCTTAGCGAGTAGCACAGATACGCAGTATTTT. It translates to CASSLASSTDTQYF.

V and J are TRBV30 and TRBJ1-1; D uncertain. CDR3 length equals 13 residues. Deletions cut 5 bases from V and 3 bases from J, with 13 bases between. Germline CDR1 GTSNPN, CDR2 SVGIG (reference sequence). The CDR3 DNA reads TGTGCCTGGGGACTTGGGAAGGACACTGAAGCTTTCTTT. Translating gives CAWGLGKDTEAFF.

The chain recombines TRBV4-3 with TRBJ2-1, with 7 bases fitting TRBD2. Germline assignment: CDR1 LGHNA and CDR2 YSLEER. The trim removed 2 bases at V and 1 base at J, leaving 2 bases unmatched. This CDR3 has 15 residues. The CDR3 loop is CASSQSSGSYNEQFF. CDR3 DNA sequence: TGCGCCAGCAGCCAATCTAGCGGATCCTACAATGAGCAGTTCTTC.

The gene calls are TRBV5-1 and TRBJ2-5; TRBD1 is a possible D gene (6 bases). V dropped 3 bases and J dropped 4 bases, with 10 bases sitting between them. Per the germline V gene, CDR1 is SGHRS and CDR2 is YFSETQ. The CDR3 runs to 13 residues. CDR3 region: CASSYPGAETQYF. CDR3 sequence (DNA): TGCGCCAGCAGCTATCCAGGGGCAGAGACCCAGTACTTC.

This clone was seen many times. V is TRBV27 and J is TRBJ2-1; 11 nucleotides match TRBD2. CDR3 length: 17 residues. Germline values: CDR1 MNHEY, CDR2 SMNVEV (reference sequence). The V and J ends lost 4 bases and 3 bases, in that order; junction bases with no gene match: 8. As DNA, the CDR3 is TGTGCCAGCAGTTCCTATGTAGCGGGAGGGGACTACAATGAGCAGTTCTTC. Protein sequence: CASSSYVAGGDYNEQFF.

The chain has TRBV6-5 and TRBJ2-7; 9 bases are shared with TRBD2. V was pared by 8 bases and J by 4 bases, with 6 bases of the junction left unmatched. In germline, CDR1 is MNHEY, CDR2 SVGAGI. This CDR3 region has 13 residues. The CDR3, as DNA: TGTGCCAGCGGGAAGACTAGCGGTTACGAGCAGTACTTC. The encoded protein is CASGKTSGYEQYF.

The chain links TRBV7-2 to TRBJ1-1, with TRBD1 matching over 9 bases. V was pared by 4 bases and J by 1 base, with 4 bases of the junction left unmatched. The CDR3 runs 15 residues. Germline V CDR1 and CDR2: SGHTA, FQGNSA. CDR3: CASSSGQGRNTEAFF. The CDR3 DNA reads TGTGCCAGCAGCTCCGGACAGGGGAGGAACACTGAAGCTTTCTTT.

This CDR3 reads CASSQDTTNSGNTIYF. The DNA of the CDR3 is TGCGCCAGCAGCCAAGATACAACGAACTCTGGAAACACCATATATTTT. The chain uses TRBV4-1 and TRBJ1-3; D is undetermined. V was cut by 0 bases and J by 0 bases, with 9 bases left in between. The length of the CDR3 is 16 residues. Germline-derived CDR1 and CDR2 are MGHRA and YSYEKL.

The rearrangement links TRBV9 to TRBJ2-7; TRBD1 agrees at 10 bases. The J segment lost 7 bases and the V segment lost 4 bases, leaving 8 bases of the junction unmatched. Germline V gene sequence: CDR1 SGDLS, CDR2 YYNGEE. The CDR3 has 14 residues. CDR3 DNA sequence: TGTGCCAGCAGCCCCCGACAGGGGGCGGGAGAGCAGTACTTC. Encoded protein: CASSPRQGAGEQYF. The whole variable domain, remainder taken from reference TRBV9 and TRBJ2-7, is DSGVTQTPKHLITATGQRVTLRCSPRSGDLSVYWYQQSLDQGLQFLIQYYNGEERAKGNILERFSAQQFPDLHSELNLSSLELGDSALYFCASSPRQGAGEQYFGPGTRLTVT.

This rearrangement joins TRBV7-8 to TRBJ1-1; D might be TRBD1 (6 bases). Germline CDR1 is SGHVS and CDR2 is FQNEAQ. V lost 5 bases and J 0 bases, leaving 16 bases between the germline ends. The CDR3 runs to 16 residues. CDR3 in DNA: TGTGCCAGCAGCCTGACCAGGGGACGGATGAACACTGAAGCTTTCTTT. Its protein is CASSLTRGRMNTEAFF.

This sequence joins TRBV11-2 and TRBJ1-4; the match to TRBD1 covers 7 bases. The CDR3 totals 16 residues. Germline values: CDR1 SGHAT, CDR2 FQNNGV. V was clipped by 4 bases and J by 10 bases; unmatched bases: 15. This chain's CDR3 is CASSYTRAGGLGKLFF. As DNA, the CDR3 is TGTGCCAGCAGCTATACTCGGGCAGGGGGATTAGGAAAACTGTTTTTT.

The chain links TRBV28 to TRBJ2-3; D call uncertain. CDR1 is MDHEN, CDR2 SYDVKM, per germline. V was trimmed by 6 bases and J by 3 bases, leaving 7 bases between them. This CDR3 spans 12 amino acids. CDR3 sequence reads: CASSPGTDTQYF. The CDR3 bases are TGTGCCAGCAGCCCGGGTACAGATACGCAGTATTTT. The whole variable domain, filled in from reference TRBV28 and TRBJ2-3, reads DVKVTQSSRYLVKRTGEKVFLECVQDMDHENMFWYRQDPGLGLRLIYFSYDVKMKEKGDIPEGYSVSREKKERFSLILESASTNQTSMYLCASSPGTDTQYFGPGTRLTVL.

The chain couples TRBV5-4 to TRBJ2-7; the D is unclear. Per germline, CDR1 SGHNT and CDR2 YYREEE (reference sequence). V lost 4 bases and J lost 2, with 7 bases in between. This CDR3 spans 12 amino acids. The CDR3 reads CASSADTYEQYF. The CDR3 DNA sequence: TGTGCCAGCAGCGCGGATACCTACGAGCAGTACTTC.

V and J are TRBV14 and TRBJ2-1; a possible D gene is TRBD2 (6 bases). V dropped 4 bases and J dropped 4 bases, with 17 bases sitting between them. The CDR3 sequence is 16 residues long. The germline V gene has CDR1 SGHDN and CDR2 FVKESK. The chain's CDR3 is CASSPPGGGRYNEQFF. In nucleotides, the CDR3 is TGTGCCAGCAGCCCCCCTGGCGGAGGGAGGTACAATGAGCAGTTCTTC. The full variable domain, with the rest looked up from reference TRBV14 and TRBJ2-1, is EAGVTQFPSHSVIEKGQTVTLRCDPISGHDNLYWYRRVMGKEIKFLLHFVKESKQDESGMPNNRFLAERTGGTYSTLKVQPAELEDSGVYFCASSPPGGGRYNEQFFGPGTRLTVL.

This chain connects TRBV5-1 to TRBJ2-7; D may be TRBD1 (5 bases). The ends were cut back, 4 bases at V and 2 bases at J, with 10 bases in the middle. In germline, CDR1 is SGHRS, CDR2 YFSETQ. CDR3 length: 13 amino acids. CDR3 bases: TGCGCCAGCAGCCCCGACAGACCCTACGAGCAGTACTTC. This sequence encodes CASSPDRPYEQYF.

This clone was counted a few times. V gene TRBV12-3 or TRBV12-4 combines with J gene TRBJ2-5; D is uncertain. The CDR3 length is 12 residues. The V and J ends lost 5 bases and 5 bases respectively, with 9 bases between them. The CDR3 nucleotides read TGTGCCAGCAGTGTTTGGGCGGAGACCCAGTACTTC. It specifies CASSVWAETQYF.